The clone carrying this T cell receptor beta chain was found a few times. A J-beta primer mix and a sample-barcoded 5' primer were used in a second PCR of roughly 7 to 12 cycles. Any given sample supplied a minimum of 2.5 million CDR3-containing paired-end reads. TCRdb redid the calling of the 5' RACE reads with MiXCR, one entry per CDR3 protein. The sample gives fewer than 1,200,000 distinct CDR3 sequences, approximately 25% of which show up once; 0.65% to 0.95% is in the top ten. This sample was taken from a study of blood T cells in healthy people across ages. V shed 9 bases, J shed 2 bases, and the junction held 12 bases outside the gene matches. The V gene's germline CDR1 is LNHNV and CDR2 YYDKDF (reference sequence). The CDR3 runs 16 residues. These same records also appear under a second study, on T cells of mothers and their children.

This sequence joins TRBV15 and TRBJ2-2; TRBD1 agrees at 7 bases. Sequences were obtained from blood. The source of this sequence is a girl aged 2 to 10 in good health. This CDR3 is CATGLTGTVNTGELFF. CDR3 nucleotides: TGTGCCACGGGTCTTACGGGGACAGTAAACACCGGGGAGCTGTTTTTT.